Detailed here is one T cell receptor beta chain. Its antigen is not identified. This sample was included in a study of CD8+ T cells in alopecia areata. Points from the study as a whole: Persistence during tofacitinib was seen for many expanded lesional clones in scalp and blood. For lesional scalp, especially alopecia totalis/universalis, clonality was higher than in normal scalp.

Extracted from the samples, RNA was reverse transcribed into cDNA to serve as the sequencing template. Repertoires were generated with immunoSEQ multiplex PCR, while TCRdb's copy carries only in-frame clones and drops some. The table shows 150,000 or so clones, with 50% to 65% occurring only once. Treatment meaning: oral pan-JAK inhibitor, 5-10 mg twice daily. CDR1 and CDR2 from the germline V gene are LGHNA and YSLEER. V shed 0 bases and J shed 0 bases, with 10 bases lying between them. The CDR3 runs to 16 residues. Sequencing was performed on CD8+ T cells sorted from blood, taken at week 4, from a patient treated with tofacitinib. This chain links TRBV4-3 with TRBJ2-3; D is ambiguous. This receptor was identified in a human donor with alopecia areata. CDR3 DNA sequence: TGCGCCAGCAGCCAAGATTACCCGTCTAGCACAGATACGCAGTATTTT. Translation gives CASSQDYPSSTDTQYF.